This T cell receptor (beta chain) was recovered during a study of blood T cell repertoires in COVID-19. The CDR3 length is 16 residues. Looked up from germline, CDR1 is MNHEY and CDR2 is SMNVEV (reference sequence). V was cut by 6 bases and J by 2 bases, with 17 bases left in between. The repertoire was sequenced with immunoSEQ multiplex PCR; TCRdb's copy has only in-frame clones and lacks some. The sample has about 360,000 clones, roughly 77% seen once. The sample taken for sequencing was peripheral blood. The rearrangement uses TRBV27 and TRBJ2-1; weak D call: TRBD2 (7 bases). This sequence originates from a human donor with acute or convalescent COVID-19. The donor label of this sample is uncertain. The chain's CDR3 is CASSPTRGGAYNEQFF. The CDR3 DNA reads TGTGCCAGCAGCCCAACGAGGGGGGGGGCCTACAATGAGCAGTTCTTC.